This TCR beta chain was profiled in a study of regulatory T cells in long-lasting Graves disease. Ten or more counts support this clonotype. The antigen remains undetermined. CDR3 length: 15 residues. Germline V gene data show CDR1 as LGHDT and CDR2 as YNNKEL (reference sequence). The V end was cut by 0 bases, the J end by 0 bases, with 6 bases between. Findings of the study overall: Persistent disease samples used TRBV28, TRBJ1-2 and TRBJ2-5 preferentially.

The time point is: persistent/refractory GD, antithyroid drugs over 5 years with positive TRAb. The TCR library was prepared using RNA isolated from PBMCs. Construction of TCR beta libraries relied on iRepertoire HTBI primers and on Arm-PCR targeting CDR3 regions. From the multiplex PCR reads, TCRdb called clonotypes with MiXCR, one entry per CDR3 protein. The table includes some 440,000 distinct CDR3 sequences, less than 25% detected once. The TCR was taken from a female donor with Graves disease. The sample was peripheral blood mononuclear cells (PBMCs), taken when the disease was refractory, from a patient treated with antithyroid drugs. This chain joins TRBV3-1 and TRBJ1-5; D not certain. This chain's CDR3 is CASSQDAYSNQPQHF. In DNA, the CDR3 is TGTGCCAGCAGCCAAGATGCGTATAGCAATCAGCCCCAGCATTTT.